These T cell receptor beta chains were read from a single sample in a study of T cells after yellow fever vaccination. TCRdb ran MiXCR on the 5' RACE reads and lists one entry per CDR3 protein. In the table there are 300,000 to 350,000 distinct CDR3 sequences, about 4% of which are singletons. Sequencing used PBMCs, obtained 5 days after the yellow fever booster vaccination. These receptor sequences come from a man aged 18 to 30 who received the YFV17D yellow fever vaccine. CDR3s include the opening cysteine and the closing phenylalanine or tryptophan. The D gene is left open where the match is weak. Not all rows give a size; the values are once, few, many and, for expanded clones, a class.

DNA	CDR3	V	D	J	size
TGCAGTGCGCAGGGACTAGCGGGGGGCACAGATACGCAGTATTTT	CSAQGLAGGTDTQYF	TRBV20-1	TRBD2	TRBJ2-3	.
TGTGCCAGCAGCTTGGTTGGCAGGGGGCCGGTCAATGAGCAGTTCTTC	CASSLVGRGPVNEQFF	TRBV5-8	TRBD1	TRBJ2-1	few
TGTGCCAGCAGTTTACCAAGAGCGCCTCCCGATACGCAGTATTTT	CASSLPRAPPDTQYF	TRBV5-4	.	TRBJ2-3	many
TGTGCCAGCAGCCCCCGAGGGGGGGGCGCGGCCAAAAACATTCAGTACTTC	CASSPRGGGAAKNIQYF	TRBV3-1	.	TRBJ2-4	.
TGCGCCAGCAGCTTTTTACAGCCACCGAACACCGGGGAGCTGTTTTTT	CASSFLQPPNTGELFF	TRBV5-1	.	TRBJ2-2	many
TGTGCCAGCAGCCCTAGTCAGGAGCGGTACAATGAGCAGTTCTTC	CASSPSQERYNEQFF	TRBV4-2	.	TRBJ2-1	many
TGCGCCAGCAGCCAGCTTCACACGGGACAGCCCCAGCATTTT	CASSQLHTGQPQHF	TRBV4-1	.	TRBJ1-5	few
TGCAGTGCTAGACCACAGGGGGTTAAGGACGAGCAGTACTTC	CSARPQGVKDEQYF	TRBV20-1	TRBD1	TRBJ2-7	many
TGCGCCAGCAGCCCGTTAGGGAGGAAAGCCTACAATGAGCAGTTCTTC	CASSPLGRKAYNEQFF	TRBV4-1	.	TRBJ2-1	.
TGCGCCAGCAGCTTGAACGGAGAAAACATTCAGTACTTC	CASSLNGENIQYF	TRBV5-1	.	TRBJ2-4	many
TGTGCCAGCAGCTCCAAGCGGGCCCGGAACACCGGGGAGCTGTTTTTT	CASSSKRARNTGELFF	TRBV7-9	.	TRBJ2-2	.
TGTGCCGCCTCTGGGGGGGCCAATCAGCCCCAGCATTTT	CAASGGANQPQHF	TRBV30	.	TRBJ1-5	many
TGCAGTGCTAGAGGCTTGGACGTAGTGGCCGGGGAGCTGTTTTTT	CSARGLDVVAGELFF	TRBV20-1	.	TRBJ2-2	few
TGCAGTGCTTGGAACGACGACAGGGGTTCGTTCCACGAGCAGTACTTC	CSAWNDDRGSFHEQYF	TRBV20-1	TRBD1	TRBJ2-7	few
TGTGCCAGCAGTTACTCCTCACTAGGGCAAGAGACCCAGTACTTC	CASSYSSLGQETQYF	TRBV6-5	.	TRBJ2-5	.
TGTGCCATCAGAACCTACAACGCTTCTTACCCCTACGAGCAGTACTTC	CAIRTYNASYPYEQYF	TRBV10-3	.	TRBJ2-7	few
TGTGCCAGCCTAACCAGGGGATCAGCTGGAAACACCATATATTTT	CASLTRGSAGNTIYF	TRBV6-1	.	TRBJ1-3	few
TGTGCCAGCAGTGTAACAGTGATCTATGGCTACACCTTC	CASSVTVIYGYTF	TRBV12-3/TRBV12-4	.	TRBJ1-2	.
TGTGCCAGCAGCTTGGGAGCTTTCTTT	CASSLGAFF	TRBV7-9	.	TRBJ1-1	many
TGTGCCAGCAGCACCAGGACTGGGGACTACGAGCAGTACTTC	CASSTRTGDYEQYF	TRBV7-9	.	TRBJ2-7	few
TGTGCCAGCAGCCCGGGACTAGCCCACCGGACCCAGTACTTC	CASSPGLAHRTQYF	TRBV6-5	TRBD2	TRBJ2-5	many
TGTGCCAGCAGCGACAGGGTCTATGGCTACACCTTC	CASSDRVYGYTF	TRBV7-9	TRBD1	TRBJ1-2	.
TGCAGCGTTGGGGCAGGGGCCTTTCCCTACGAGCAGTACTTC	CSVGAGAFPYEQYF	TRBV29-1	.	TRBJ2-7	few
TGTGCCTCCTCTGACCACAATGAGCAGTTCTTC	CASSDHNEQFF	TRBV2	.	TRBJ2-1	.
TGCGCCAGCAGCCAATGGGCATTGACAGCCACAGATACGCAGTATTTT	CASSQWALTATDTQYF	TRBV4-1	.	TRBJ2-3	few
TGTGCCAGCAGCTTAGGACGGGGGGGCCTGACAGATACGCAGTATTTT	CASSLGRGGLTDTQYF	TRBV11-2	TRBD2	TRBJ2-3	.
TGTGCCAGCAGCCCCGGGACTAGCGGGTTTGAGCAGTTCTTC	CASSPGTSGFEQFF	TRBV11-3	TRBD2	TRBJ2-1	few
TGTGCCAGCAGCTTGTTCGTAACAAGTTATAGCAATCAGCCCCAGCATTTT	CASSLFVTSYSNQPQHF	TRBV5-5	.	TRBJ1-5	many
TGTGCCAGCAGCCTAAGACCCCAGCGGATCGGCTACACCTTC	CASSLRPQRIGYTF	TRBV7-2	.	TRBJ1-2	few
TGTGCCAGCTCAAACCAAGGGGTCACTAGCACAGATACGCAGTATTTT	CASSNQGVTSTDTQYF	TRBV18	.	TRBJ2-3	.
TGCGCCAGCAGCTTGGCCGGGGGGGGCTACAATGAGCAGTTCTTC	CASSLAGGGYNEQFF	TRBV5-1	TRBD2	TRBJ2-1	.
TGTGCCAGCAGCTCCATCTTCCCGGGTGAAGCTTTCTTT	CASSSIFPGEAFF	TRBV7-2	.	TRBJ1-1	many
TGTGCCAGCAGTGGACTAGATAACATTCAGTACTTC	CASSGLDNIQYF	TRBV6-5	TRBD2	TRBJ2-4	many
TGTGCTAGTGGTTTTGGTAGGGGGGAGGTGATCGGGACTGAAGCTTTCTTT	CASGFGRGEVIGTEAFF	TRBV12-5	.	TRBJ1-1	.
TGCAGTGCGAGACCCGGGACAGGGTGGCGGTCGAGCAATCAGCCCCAGCATTTT	CSARPGTGWRSSNQPQHF	TRBV20-1	TRBD1	TRBJ1-5	few
TGTGCCAGCAGTTACTTGCGGGGAGTTGGCTATGGCTACACCTTC	CASSYLRGVGYGYTF	TRBV6-5	.	TRBJ1-2	.
TGCGCCAGCAGGAAAATAGGGGGAACCTACGAGCAGTACTTC	CASRKIGGTYEQYF	TRBV4-1	.	TRBJ2-7	.
TGCAGTGCTAGGGAGGGGGGCAGGGGGCTTTTTTCACCCCTCCACTTT	CSAREGGRGLFSPLHF	TRBV20-1	TRBD1	TRBJ1-6	.
TGCAGTGCCCCCCCAGGGGCCTATGGCTACACCTTC	CSAPPGAYGYTF	TRBV20-1	.	TRBJ1-2	many
TGTGCCAGCAGCCCGACTAGACTTAGCACAGATACGCAGTATTTT	CASSPTRLSTDTQYF	TRBV12-3/TRBV12-4	.	TRBJ2-3	few
TGTGCCAGCAGTTTACGCGGGTATGGCAATCAGCCCCAGCATTTT	CASSLRGYGNQPQHF	TRBV12-3/TRBV12-4	.	TRBJ1-5	.
TGCGCCAGCAGCCATACCTCTAGCGGGGTTAGCACAGATACGCAGTATTTT	CASSHTSSGVSTDTQYF	TRBV5-1	TRBD2	TRBJ2-3	many
TGTGCCAGCAGCCTGACAGGGGGTAATTCACCCCTCCACTTT	CASSLTGGNSPLHF	TRBV12-3/TRBV12-4	TRBD1	TRBJ1-6	many